A single sample gave rise to the 9 T cell receptor beta chains below, sequenced in a study of Ad26.COV2.S vaccination and SARS-CoV-2 variants. The treatment was: about 20 received Ad26.COV2.S at low or high dose, single or two shots; about 5 received placebo; per-sample allocation not given. Day 63 following the first vaccine or placebo injection was when the samples were taken. TCRdb keeps only in-frame clones here, not all; method: immunoSEQ multiplex PCR. The table shows some 320,000 clones, with 85% occurring only once. The sample here was peripheral blood, taken in a trial of Ad26.COV2.S vaccine versus placebo. Receptor source: a person aged 18 to 59 who received the Ad26.COV2.S COVID-19 vaccine or a placebo.

The V call is TRBV7-6, the J call TRBJ2-2; TRBD1 matches at 9 bases. V shed 1 base and J 6 bases; nucleotides not matched to a gene: 3. CDR1 is SGHVS, CDR2 FNYEAQ, per germline. This CDR3 has 15 amino acids. This CDR3 is CASSLGTGAPGELFF. As DNA, the CDR3 is TGTGCCAGCAGCTTAGGGACAGGGGCTCCCGGGGAGCTGTTTTTT.

The chain joins TRBV10-3 to TRBJ2-2; 9 nucleotides match TRBD1. CDR3 size: 16 residues. Germline CDR1 is ENHRY and CDR2 is SYGVKD. V shed 6 bases, J shed 1 base, and the junction held 6 bases outside the gene matches. The DNA of the CDR3 is TGTGCCATCAGCGCTACGGGACAGGGGAACACCGGGGAGCTGTTTTTT. This translates into CAISATGQGNTGELFF.

This clone came up a few times. The chain links TRBV6-5 to TRBJ1-4; perhaps TRBD1 as D (5 bases). The CDR3 totals 15 residues. Germline V gene lookup returns CDR1 MNHEY and CDR2 SVGAGI. Trimming pared 7 bases from V and 0 bases from J, leaving 12 bases between. The CDR3 protein is CASIGWGATNEKLFF. The CDR3 bases are TGTGCCAGCATCGGGTGGGGGGCAACTAATGAAAAACTGTTTTTT.

V gene TRBV3-1 (or the pseudogene TRBV3-2) combines with J gene TRBJ2-3; 8 nucleotides align to TRBD2. The germline CDR1 and CDR2 sequences are LGHDT and YNNKEL (reference sequence). The V gene end was trimmed by 2 bases and the J gene end by 0 bases; junction bases not matched to a gene: 4. The CDR3 consists of 16 residues. Written as DNA, the CDR3 is TGTGCCAGCAGCCAATCAGCGGGGGCTAGCACAGATACGCAGTATTTT. It is translated as CASSQSAGASTDTQYF.

V gene TRBV7-9 combines with J gene TRBJ1-2; weak D call: TRBD1 (6 bases). The CDR3 is 15 amino acids. V gave up 5 bases and J gave up 3 bases, with 16 bases separating them. Germline V lookup: CDR1 SEHNR, CDR2 FQNEAQ (reference sequence). CDR3 protein: CASSPQRTEDYGYTF. The CDR3 DNA reads as TGTGCCAGCAGCCCTCAACGGACAGAGGACTATGGCTACACCTTC.

Here the CDR3 reads CAISDIPSFYGYTF. The DNA for the CDR3 is TGTGCCATCAGTGACATACCGAGTTTTTATGGCTACACCTTC. The chain combines TRBV10-3 with TRBJ1-2; D not resolved. Germline V gene lookup returns CDR1 ENHRY and CDR2 SYGVKD. Between the trimmed V and J ends, which lost 3 bases and 5 bases, there was a span of 13 bases. This CDR3 comprises 14 residues.

CDR3 DNA: TGTGCCAGCAGTCAGGCCGGGACAAATCGCCACGAGCAGTACTTC. It specifies CASSQAGTNRHEQYF. The chain is built from TRBV7-8 and TRBJ2-7; maybe TRBD1 (6 bases). Trimming stripped 6 bases from V and 5 bases from J, with 20 bases between. This CDR3 has 15 amino acids. Germline V gives CDR1 SGHVS, CDR2 FQNEAQ.

The chain has TRBV19 and TRBJ1-2, with 8 bases lining up with TRBD1. V shed 1 base and J 8 bases; nucleotides not matched to a gene: 0. Germline V gene sequence: CDR1 LNHDA, CDR2 SQIVND (reference sequence). There are 12 residues in the CDR3. CDR3 bases: TGTGCCAGTAGTATAGGGACAGGGGGCTACACCTTC. This codes for CASSIGTGGYTF.

The J gene is TRBJ2-2, the V gene TRBV7-6; no definite D call. The germline CDR1 and CDR2 sequences are SGHVS and FNYEAQ. The CDR3 is made up of 15 amino acids. Trimming stripped 0 bases from V and 4 bases from J, with 9 bases between. The CDR3 reads CASSLAGSGTGELFF. As DNA, the CDR3 is TGTGCCAGCAGCTTAGCAGGGTCGGGCACCGGGGAGCTGTTTTTT.